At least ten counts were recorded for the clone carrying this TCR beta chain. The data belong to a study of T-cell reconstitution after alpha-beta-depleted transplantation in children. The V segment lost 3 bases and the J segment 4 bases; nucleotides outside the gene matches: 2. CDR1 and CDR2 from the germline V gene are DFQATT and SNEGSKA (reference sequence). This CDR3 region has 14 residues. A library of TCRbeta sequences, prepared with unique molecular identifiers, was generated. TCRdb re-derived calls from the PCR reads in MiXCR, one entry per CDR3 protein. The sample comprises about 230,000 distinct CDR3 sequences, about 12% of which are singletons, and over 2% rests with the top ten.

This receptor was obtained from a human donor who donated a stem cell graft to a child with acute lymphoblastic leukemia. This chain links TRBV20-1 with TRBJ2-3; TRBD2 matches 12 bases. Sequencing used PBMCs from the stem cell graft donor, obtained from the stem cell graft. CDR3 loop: CSARTSGSPDTQYF. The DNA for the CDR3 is TGCAGTGCTAGGACTAGCGGGAGCCCAGATACGCAGTATTTT.